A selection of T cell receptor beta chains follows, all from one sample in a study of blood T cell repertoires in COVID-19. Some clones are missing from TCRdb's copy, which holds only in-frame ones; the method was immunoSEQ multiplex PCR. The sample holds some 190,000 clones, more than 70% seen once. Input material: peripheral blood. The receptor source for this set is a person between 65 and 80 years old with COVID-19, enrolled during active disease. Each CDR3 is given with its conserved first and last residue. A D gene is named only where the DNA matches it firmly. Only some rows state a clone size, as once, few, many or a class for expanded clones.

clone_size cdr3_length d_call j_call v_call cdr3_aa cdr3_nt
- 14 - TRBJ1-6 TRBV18 CASSHWTENSPLHF TGTGCCAGCTCACACTGGACAGAGAATTCACCCCTCCACTTT
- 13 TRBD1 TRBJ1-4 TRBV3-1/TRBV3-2 CASRQGAREKLFF TGTGCCAGCAGACAGGGGGCGCGTGAAAAACTGTTTTTT
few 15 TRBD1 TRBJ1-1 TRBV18 CASSLSGTGNTEAFF TGTGCCAGCTCACTGTCCGGGACAGGGAACACTGAAGCTTTCTTT
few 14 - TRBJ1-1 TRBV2 CASNPGAPNTEAFF TGTGCCAGCAACCCAGGGGCACCGAACACTGAAGCTTTCTTT
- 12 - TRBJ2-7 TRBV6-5 CASGRTTYEQYF TGTGCCAGCGGTAGGACAACCTACGAGCAGTACTTC
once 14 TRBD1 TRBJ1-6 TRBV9 CASSETGVGSPLHF TGTGCCAGCAGCGAGACAGGGGTCGGGTCACCCCTCCACTTT
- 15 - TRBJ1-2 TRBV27 CASSLTDPGWDGYTF TGTGCCAGCAGTTTAACAGATCCAGGGTGGGATGGCTACACCTTC
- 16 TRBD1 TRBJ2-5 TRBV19 CASSTWGQGAYETQYF TGTGCCAGTAGTACTTGGGGACAGGGGGCTTACGAGACCCAGTACTTC
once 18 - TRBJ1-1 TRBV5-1 CASTQAPRGAGKNTEAFF TGCGCCAGCACCCAAGCCCCGCGGGGGGCGGGAAAAAACACTGAAGCTTTCTTT
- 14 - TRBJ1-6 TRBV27 CASSFGDIRSPLHF TGTGCCAGCAGTTTTGGGGACATTAGGTCACCCCTCCACTTT
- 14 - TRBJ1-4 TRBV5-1 CASSSGQPDEKLFF TGCGCCAGCAGCTCGGGACAACCCGATGAAAAACTGTTTTTT
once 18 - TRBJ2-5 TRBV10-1 CASSQPQGCRALQETQYF TGCGCCAGCAGTCAACCCCAAGGTTGCAGGGCCTTACAAGAGACCCAGTACTTC
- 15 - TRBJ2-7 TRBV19 CASSIMGGPTYEQYF TGTGCCAGTAGTATTATGGGGGGGCCCACCTACGAGCAGTACTTC
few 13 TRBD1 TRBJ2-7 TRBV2 CASSRDRVYEQYF TGTGCCAGCAGCCGGGACAGGGTCTACGAGCAGTACTTC
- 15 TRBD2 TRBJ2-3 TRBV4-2 CASRPSAGAGDTQYF TGTGCCAGCAGGCCCTCAGCGGGAGCGGGCGATACGCAGTATTTT
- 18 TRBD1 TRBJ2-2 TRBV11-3 CASSLGDRGRTNTGELFF TGTGCCAGCAGCTTAGGGGACAGGGGGCGCACCAACACCGGGGAGCTGTTTTTT
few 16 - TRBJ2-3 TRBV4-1 CASSQDLRSPTDTQYF TGCGCCAGCAGCCAAGATCTGCGGTCCCCCACAGATACGCAGTATTTT
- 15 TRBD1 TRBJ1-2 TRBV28 CASSRQGLNTGRYTF TGTGCCAGCAGTCGACAGGGCCTAAATACCGGCCGCTACACCTTC
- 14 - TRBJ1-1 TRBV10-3 CAISEGQMNTEAFF TGTGCCATCAGTGAAGGACAGATGAACACTGAAGCTTTCTTT
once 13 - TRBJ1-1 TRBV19 CASSIVQNTEAFF TGTGCCAGTAGTATAGTCCAGAACACTGAAGCTTTCTTT
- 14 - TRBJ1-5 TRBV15 CATSRGQADAAQHF TGTGCCACCAGCAGAGGACAGGCCGACGCGGCCCAGCATTTT
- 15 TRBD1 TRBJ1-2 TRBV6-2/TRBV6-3 CASSSTPGQNYGYTF TGTGCCAGCAGTTCCACCCCGGGACAGAACTATGGCTACACCTTC
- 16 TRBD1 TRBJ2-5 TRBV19 CASSIVGGTGEETQYF TGTGCCAGTAGTATTGTGGGTGGGACAGGGGAAGAGACCCAGTACTTC
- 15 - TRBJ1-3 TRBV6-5 CASRDTVYSGNTIYF TGTGCCAGCAGGGATACAGTTTACTCTGGAAACACCATATATTTT
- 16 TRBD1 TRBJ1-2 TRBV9 CASSSSRGAKDYGYTF TGTGCCAGCAGCTCCTCCAGGGGGGCTAAAGACTATGGCTACACCTTC
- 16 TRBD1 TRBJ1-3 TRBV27 CASSFSATGTGNTIYF TGTGCCAGCAGTTTCTCGGCGACAGGGACTGGAAACACCATATATTTT
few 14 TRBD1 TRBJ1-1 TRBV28 CASSLQGEGTEAFF TGTGCCAGCAGTTTACAGGGGGAAGGCACTGAAGCTTTCTTT
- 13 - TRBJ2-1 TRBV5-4 CASSLVPNELQFF TGTGCCAGCAGCTTGGTACCCAATGAGTTGCAGTTCTTC
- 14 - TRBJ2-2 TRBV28 CASKPNSNTGELFF TGTGCCAGTAAACCGAACTCGAACACCGGGGAGCTGTTTTTT
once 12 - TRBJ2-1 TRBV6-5 CASSSGGNEQFF TGTGCCAGCAGTTCAGGCGGGAATGAGCAGTTCTTC
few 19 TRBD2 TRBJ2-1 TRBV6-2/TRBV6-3 CASSYRPGTSVSPTDEQFF TGTGCCAGCAGTTATCGTCCCGGGACTAGCGTATCCCCCACCGATGAGCAGTTCTTC
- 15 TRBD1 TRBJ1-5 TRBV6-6 CASRPGQGGNQPQHF TGTGCCAGCAGGCCGGGACAGGGTGGCAATCAGCCCCAGCATTTT
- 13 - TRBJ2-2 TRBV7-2 CASREAVSGELFF TGTGCCAGCAGGGAAGCGGTCTCCGGGGAGCTGTTTTTT
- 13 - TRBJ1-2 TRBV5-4 CASSFPGDDGYTF TGTGCCAGCAGCTTCCCAGGGGACGATGGCTACACCTTC
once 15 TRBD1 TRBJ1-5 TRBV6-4 CARPDRGLSDQPQHF TGTGCCAGGCCTGACAGGGGACTCAGCGATCAGCCCCAGCATTTT
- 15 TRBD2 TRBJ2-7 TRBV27 CASSRSGLAGVEQYF TGTGCCAGCAGCCGTTCGGGACTAGCGGGGGTAGAGCAGTACTTC
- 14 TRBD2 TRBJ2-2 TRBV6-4 CASSVGLDTGELFF TGTGCCAGCAGTGTGGGACTAGACACCGGGGAGCTGTTTTTT
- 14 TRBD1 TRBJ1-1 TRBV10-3 CAIRGTGRNTEAFF TGTGCCATCAGGGGGACAGGGCGGAACACTGAAGCTTTCTTT
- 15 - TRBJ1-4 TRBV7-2 CASSLWSGYSEKLFF TGTGCCAGCAGCTTATGGTCGGGGTATTCTGAAAAACTGTTTTTT
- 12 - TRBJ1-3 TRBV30 CAWERAGNTIYF TGTGCCTGGGAGAGGGCCGGAAACACCATATATTTT
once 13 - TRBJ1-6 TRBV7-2 CASRVVANSPLHF TGTGCCAGCAGGGTGGTGGCAAATTCACCCCTCCACTTT
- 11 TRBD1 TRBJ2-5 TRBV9 CASGQASTQYF TGTGCCAGCGGACAGGCCTCGACCCAGTACTTC
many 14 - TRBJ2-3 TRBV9 CASSVGVSADTQYF TGTGCCAGCAGCGTAGGAGTGAGCGCAGATACGCAGTATTTT
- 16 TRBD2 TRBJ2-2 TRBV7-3 CASSPSGSLNTGELFF TGTGCCAGCAGCCCTAGCGGGAGCTTGAACACCGGGGAGCTGTTTTTT
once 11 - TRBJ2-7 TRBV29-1 CSVAMPDEQYF TGCAGCGTTGCTATGCCCGACGAGCAGTACTTC
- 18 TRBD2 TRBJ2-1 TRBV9 CASSVDPAGGGWYNEQFF TGTGCCAGCAGCGTAGATCCAGCGGGGGGCGGGTGGTACAATGAGCAGTTCTTC
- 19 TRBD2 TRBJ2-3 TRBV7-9 CASSFFMASSGGTGDTQYF TGTGCCAGCAGCTTTTTCATGGCATCAAGCGGGGGGACCGGCGATACGCAGTATTTT
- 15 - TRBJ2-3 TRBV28 CASRRGLRTTDTQYF TGTGCCAGCAGAAGAGGGCTTCGAACCACAGATACGCAGTATTTT
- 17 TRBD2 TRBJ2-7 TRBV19 CASSTPSRGTTAYEQYF TGTGCCAGTAGTACCCCATCGCGTGGGACTACCGCCTACGAGCAGTACTTC
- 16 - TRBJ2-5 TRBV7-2 CASSPWGRKNQETQYF TGTGCCAGCAGCCCCTGGGGGCGGAAAAACCAAGAGACCCAGTACTTC
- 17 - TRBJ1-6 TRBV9 CASSGPTGGAYNSPLHF TGTGCCAGCAGCGGCCCTACCGGGGGGGCCTATAATTCACCCCTCCACTTT
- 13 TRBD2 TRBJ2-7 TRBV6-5 CASSYRLAGEQYF TGTGCCAGCAGTTACAGGTTAGCGGGGGAGCAGTACTTC
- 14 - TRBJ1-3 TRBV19 CASSTHNSGNTIYF TGTGCCAGTAGTACACACAACTCTGGAAACACCATATATTTT
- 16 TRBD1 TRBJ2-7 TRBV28 CASSPPPGQGVYEQYF TGTGCCAGCAGTCCCCCCCCGGGACAGGGGGTTTACGAGCAGTACTTC
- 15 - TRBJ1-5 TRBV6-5 CASNKRAGSNQPQHF TGTGCCAGCAACAAAAGGGCAGGGAGCAATCAGCCCCAGCATTTT
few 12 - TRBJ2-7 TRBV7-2 CASSPVPYEQYF TGTGCCAGCAGCCCAGTACCCTACGAGCAGTACTTC
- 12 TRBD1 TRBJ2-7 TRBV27 CASSRTGGRQYF TGTGCCAGCAGCAGGACAGGGGGTAGGCAGTACTTC
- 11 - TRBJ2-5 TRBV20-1 CSVLAQETQYF TGCAGTGTCCTGGCCCAAGAGACCCAGTACTTC